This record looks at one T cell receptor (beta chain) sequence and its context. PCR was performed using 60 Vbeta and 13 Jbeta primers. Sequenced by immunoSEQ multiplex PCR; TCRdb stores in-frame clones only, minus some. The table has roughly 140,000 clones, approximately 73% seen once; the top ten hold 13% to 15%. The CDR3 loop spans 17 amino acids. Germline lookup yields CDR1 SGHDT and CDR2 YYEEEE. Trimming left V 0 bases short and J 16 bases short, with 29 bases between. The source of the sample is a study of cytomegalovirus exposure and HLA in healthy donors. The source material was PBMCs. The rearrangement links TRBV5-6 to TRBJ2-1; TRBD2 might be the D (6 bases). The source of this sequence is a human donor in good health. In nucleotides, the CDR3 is TGTGCCAGCAGCTTGGTTTATAAGGTCCAATCGAACCGGGGGATATTCTTC. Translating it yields CASSLVYKVQSNRGIFF.